This passage covers 3 T cell receptor beta chains from one sample sequenced in a study of T-cell memory formation after mild COVID-19. Each CDR3 protein is one row after TCRdb ran MiXCR on the 5' RACE reads. The sample lists roughly 350,000 distinct CDR3 sequences; 28% were seen once. The source material was PBMCs or a T cell subset sorted from them (not recorded which). The receptors come from an adult woman who had mild COVID-19 (a few samples of this study predate the infection). Cell type and time point are not known.

This clonotype was observed a handful of times. The V gene is TRBV19, the J gene TRBJ1-6; D call uncertain. The CDR3 length is 13 residues. CDR1 is LNHDA, CDR2 SQIVND, per germline (reference sequence). Trimming left V 10 bases short and J 4 bases short, with 11 bases between. The DNA of the CDR3 is TGTGCCACCGGTGACACTTATAATTCACCCCTCCACTTT. It encodes CATGDTYNSPLHF.

In its sample, this clonotype was seen a few times. The chain links TRBV5-1 to TRBJ2-1; TRBD2 might be the D (5 bases). The length of the CDR3 is 13 residues. Trimming took 4 bases from V and 10 from J, leaving 15 bases between them. Germline CDR1 and CDR2: SGHRS and YFSETQ. The CDR3 coding sequence is TGCGCCAGCAGCCCGGACGTCGGGGAGGAGCAGTTCTTC. Translation: CASSPDVGEEQFF.

The rearrangement uses TRBV28 and TRBJ2-3; 10 bases align to TRBD2. The germline V gene encodes CDR1 MDHEN and CDR2 SYDVKM. With V trimmed by 8 bases and J by 4 bases, 9 bases remained unmatched. The CDR3 spans 15 residues. In DNA form, the CDR3 reads TGTGCCAGCCAAAAACTAGCGGGACCTTCAGATACGCAGTATTTT. Its translation is CASQKLAGPSDTQYF.